This T cell receptor beta chain emerged from a study of shared clonotypes between healthy human individuals. Study-level findings and limits: On the whole, naive subsets had larger estimated richness than memory subsets had. Rarefaction showed that sequencing of sorted subsets was incomplete (despite large depth). Shared clonotypes across all four donors exceeded non-shared ones in generation probability.

With regard to this clone: What it recognizes is unknown.

V shed 3 bases, J shed 2 bases, and the junction held 10 bases outside the gene matches. Germline CDR1 SGHKS, CDR2 YYEKEE (reference sequence). This CDR3 is 16 amino acids long. The assay was run at deep level. The protocol was immunoSEQ multiplex PCR, while the TCRdb copy is restricted to in-frame clones and leaves out a portion. Of roughly 1 million clones listed, approximately 78% are singletons. J is TRBJ1-1 and V is TRBV5-5; TRBD1 matches at 7 bases. The sequenced sample was memory CD4+ T cells from PBMCs. Subset denoted: CD45RA-negative fraction. The source of this sequence is a man aged 18-30 years in good health. Some clones in this sample may be carry-over from other donors' samples. In DNA form, the CDR3 reads TGTGCCAGCAGCTCGACCCGACAGGGATCTAACACTGAAGCTTTCTTT. Its translation is CASSSTRQGSNTEAFF. The complete variable domain, with remaining parts taken from reference TRBV5-5 and TRBJ1-1, reads DAGVTQSPTHLIKTRGQQVTLRCSPISGHKSVSWYQQVLGQGPQFIFQYYEKEERGRGNFPDRFSARQFPNYSSELNVNALLLGDSALYLCASSSTRQGSNTEAFFGQGTRLTVV.